Listed here is a single TCR beta chain. The antigen is not known. A single base separates this from a much larger clone, so it may be a read error. Each TCR beta cDNA library carried unique molecular identifiers. Input amounts of 1 to 10 million T cells were used. These gave 500,000 or so cDNA molecules, so each molecule approximated one T cell. TCRdb called the PCR reads again in MiXCR, with one record for every CDR3 protein. The profile covers 250,000 to 300,000 distinct CDR3 sequences, with about 40% appearing a single time and roughly 4.8% taken by the ten largest. Germline CDR1 SNHLY, CDR2 FYNNEI. The CDR3 covers 14 residues. This entry is derived from a study of post-analysis software for immune sequencing data. The study's findings and limits: In patients, about 5 TRBV segments were more frequent than in controls, with TRBV5-6, TRBV5-1 and TRBV20-1 among them. By F measure, strong co-clustering occurred among samples prepared in the same batch. Multiple sclerosis was associated with a significant reduction in normalized Chao1 diversity relative to controls.

Sequenced input: blood. The rearrangement links TRBV2 to TRBJ2-1; maybe TRBD2 (5 bases). The DNA end favors TRBJ2-7, so the J call may be wrong. The receptor's source is a girl aged 10-17 years with multiple sclerosis. CDR3 coding DNA: TGTGCCAGCAGTGCCGAGGGTGTCTACAATGAGCAGTACTTC. Protein sequence: CASSAEGVYNEQYF.